These T cell receptor beta chains were read from a single sample in a study of cytomegalovirus exposure and HLA in healthy donors. Here immunoSEQ multiplex PCR was the method, and the copy in TCRdb shows in-frame clones only, minus some. This sample's table reports more than 100,000 clones. The sequenced material came from PBMCs. These receptors all come from a man aged 35-49 years in good health and CMV-seronegative. CDR3s include the opening cysteine and the closing phenylalanine or tryptophan. A D gene is named only where the DNA matches it firmly.

TRBV25-1,TRBD1,TRBJ2-5,CASGPGTGILYQETQYF,TGTGCCAGCGGTCCCGGGACAGGGATCCTATACCAAGAGACCCAGTACTTC
TRBV5-6,TRBD2,TRBJ2-7,CASSRRTSGTDEQYF,TGTGCCAGCAGCCGACGGACTAGCGGGACGGACGAGCAGTACTTC
TRBV5-1,TRBD1,TRBJ1-4,CASSLLPGQGNEKLFF,TGCGCCAGCAGCCTTTTGCCGGGACAGGGGAATGAAAAACTGTTTTTT
TRBV7-6,NA,TRBJ2-7,CASSDGGRISYEQYF,TGTGCCAGCAGCGACGGGGGACGGATTTCCTACGAGCAGTACTTC
TRBV5-1,TRBD2,TRBJ2-1,CASSVTSGGAYNEQFF,TGCGCCAGCAGCGTGACTAGCGGGGGGGCCTACAATGAGCAGTTCTTC
TRBV5-1,NA,TRBJ2-5,CASSLVRGIDQETQYF,TGCGCCAGCAGCTTGGTCAGGGGCATAGACCAAGAGACCCAGTACTTC
TRBV19,NA,TRBJ2-3,CASSRQASTDTQYF,TGTGCCAGTAGTCGGCAGGCTAGCACAGATACGCAGTATTTT
TRBV2,NA,TRBJ2-1,CASSERFSSYNEQFF,TGTGCCAGCAGTGAGCGGTTTAGCTCCTACAATGAGCAGTTCTTC
TRBV28,NA,TRBJ2-5,CASSRTQTGETQYF,TGTGCCAGTAGTAGGACTCAAACGGGGGAGACCCAGTACTTC
TRBV19,TRBD2,TRBJ2-1,CASSRGGGATYNEQFF,TGTGCCAGTAGTAGGGGCGGGGGGGCGACCTACAATGAGCAGTTCTTC
TRBV7-6,TRBD1,TRBJ2-2,CASSSTGTLNTGELFF,TGTGCCAGCAGCTCGACAGGGACCTTGAACACCGGGGAGCTGTTTTTT
TRBV29-1,NA,TRBJ2-3,CSVGQGGDTQYF,TGCAGCGTTGGCCAGGGAGGAGATACGCAGTATTTT
TRBV13,NA,TRBJ1-5,CASSPKGGTQHF,TGTGCCAGCAGCCCGAAGGGAGGGACCCAGCATTTT
TRBV7-6,TRBD1,TRBJ2-1,CASSASTGYYNEQFF,TGTGCCAGCAGCGCATCGACAGGGTACTACAATGAGCAGTTCTTC
TRBV10-2,TRBD1,TRBJ1-2,CASRGDRSNYGYTF,TGCGCCAGCAGGGGGGACAGGTCAAACTATGGCTACACCTTC
TRBV6-1,NA,TRBJ2-5,CASTLRGGRETQYF,TGTGCCAGCACCCTAAGGGGGGGCAGAGAGACCCAGTACTTC
TRBV9,NA,TRBJ2-4,CASSDNQGLDIQYF,TGTGCCAGCAGCGATAATCAGGGGTTAGACATTCAGTACTTC
TRBV5-6,TRBD1,TRBJ2-5,CASTLGGQGSGETQYF,TGTGCCAGCACCCTGGGGGGACAGGGTTCCGGAGAGACCCAGTACTTC
TRBV10-3,NA,TRBJ1-1,CAISEWDTANTEAFF,TGTGCCATCAGTGAGTGGGACACAGCGAACACTGAAGCTTTCTTT
TRBV7-2,NA,TRBJ1-2,CATQQGRDFSGYTF,TGTGCCACCCAGCAGGGGCGCGATTTTAGTGGCTACACCTTC
TRBV10-3,TRBD1,TRBJ2-7,CAIKGQGIYEQYF,TGTGCCATCAAGGGACAGGGGATCTACGAGCAGTACTTC
TRBV6-1,TRBD1,TRBJ1-4,CASRSQGAVNEKLFF,TGTGCCAGCAGGTCACAGGGGGCTGTTAATGAAAAACTGTTTTTT
TRBV15,NA,TRBJ2-2,CATSRLGQSNTGELFF,TGTGCCACCAGCCGCTTGGGGCAATCGAACACCGGGGAGCTGTTTTTT
TRBV28,NA,TRBJ2-2,CASSLTGVTGELFF,TGTGCCAGCAGTTTGACGGGAGTCACCGGGGAGCTGTTTTTT
TRBV18,TRBD1,TRBJ1-2,CASSLGQGDYGYTF,TGTGCCAGCTCACTGGGACAGGGCGACTATGGCTACACCTTC
TRBV4-3,NA,TRBJ2-1,CASSRTHSLVEQFF,TGCGCCAGCAGCCGAACCCATAGCTTGGTTGAGCAGTTCTTC
TRBV14,NA,TRBJ2-5,CASSQRPLETQYF,TGTGCCAGCAGCCAGAGGCCGCTGGAGACCCAGTACTTC
TRBV28,TRBD1,TRBJ1-4,CASGTGPNNEKLFF,TGTGCCAGCGGGACAGGCCCCAATAATGAAAAACTGTTTTTT
TRBV30,NA,TRBJ1-1,CAWSVGVGNTEAFF,TGTGCCTGGAGTGTAGGGGTTGGGAACACTGAAGCTTTCTTT
TRBV29-1,NA,TRBJ2-1,CSVDPEHRGNEQFF,TGCAGCGTTGATCCGGAGCACCGGGGGAATGAGCAGTTCTTC
TRBV27,TRBD1,TRBJ1-2,CASSFDRGYGYTF,TGTGCCAGCAGCTTCGACAGGGGATATGGCTACACCTTC
TRBV2,TRBD2,TRBJ2-1,CASSNLAELYNEQFF,TGTGCCAGCAGTAATCTAGCGGAGCTTTACAATGAGCAGTTCTTC
TRBV21-1,NA,TRBJ2-5,CASSKRDRDQETQYF,TGTGCCAGCAGCAAACGGGACAGGGACCAAGAGACCCAGTACTTC
TRBV21-1,NA,TRBJ1-5,CASSALGHPTDQPQHF,TGTGCCAGCAGCGCCCTGGGACACCCTACCGATCAGCCCCAGCATTTT
TRBV19,TRBD1,TRBJ1-5,CASSMYPQAGGSGNQPQHF,TGTGCCAGTAGTATGTACCCTCAGGCAGGGGGATCGGGCAATCAGCCCCAGCATTTT
TRBV5-4,TRBD1,TRBJ1-2,CASSTGTGTYGYTF,TGTGCCAGCAGCACCGGGACAGGAACCTATGGCTACACCTTC
TRBV7-8,NA,TRBJ2-1,CASSLEFGGNAGEQFF,TGTGCCAGCAGCTTAGAATTCGGTGGAAACGCGGGTGAGCAGTTCTTC
TRBV12-2,NA,TRBJ2-3,CASRPLVSTDTQYF,TGTGCAAGTCGCCCGTTAGTTAGCACAGATACGCAGTATTTT